The clone carrying this TCR beta chain was observed a single time. Its antigen is currently unknown. Generated by immunoSEQ multiplex PCR, the TCRdb table keeps only in-frame clones and is missing some. Among about 140,000 clones, around 89% were seen once, and the ten largest hold 2.9%. This record comes from a study of T cell responses to AZD1222 COVID-19 vaccine. Whole-study context: Investigators merged groups given second doses at roughly 4 or roughly 12 weeks. Study-level results: Reportedly, close to half of spike-specific TCRs are directed against unmutated variant regions.

Germline V gene sequence: CDR1 SGHDT, CDR2 YYEEEE. CDR3 length equals 15 residues. J was trimmed by 2 bases and V by 3 bases; bases with no gene match: 6. The rearrangement links TRBV5-6 to TRBJ1-2; 8 nucleotides align to TRBD1. The TCR was taken from an adult in good health. Sequenced material: peripheral blood, taken on day 0 of AZD1222 vaccination. The CDR3 DNA reads as TGTGCCAGCAGCTCAGTAAACAGGGGGAACTATGGCTACACCTTC. Translated, it gives CASSSVNRGNYGYTF.